The 20 T cell receptor beta chains given below trace back to one sample, sequenced in a study of shared clonotypes between healthy human individuals. Repertoires were generated with immunoSEQ multiplex PCR, while TCRdb's copy carries only in-frame clones and drops some. The data show about 2.2 million clones, 93% seen once. Naive-designated CD8 cells lacked CD45RO, were positively enriched for CCR7, and omitted terminally differentiated effector memory CD45RA+ cells. Sequenced sample: naive CD8+ T cells from PBMCs. These receptors were taken from a man younger than 35 in good health. Some clones in this sample may be carry-over from other donors' samples.

The chain employs TRBV10-3 and TRBJ1-2; 9 bases are a match to TRBD1. V was clipped by 3 bases and J by 6 bases; unmatched bases: 8. Per germline, CDR1 ENHRY and CDR2 SYGVKD. This CDR3 region has 15 residues. CDR3 loop: CAISEAGTGSNGYTF. CDR3 in DNA: TGTGCCATCAGTGAAGCCGGGACAGGGTCTAATGGCTACACCTTC.

The rearrangement uses TRBV25-1 and TRBJ2-5, with D unclear. The CDR3 contains 13 residues. Looked up from germline, CDR1 is MGHDK and CDR2 is SYGVNS. Trimming stripped 2 bases from V and 4 bases from J, with 8 bases between. The CDR3 sequence: CASSEDEGETQYF. CDR3 nucleotides: TGTGCCAGCAGTGAAGATGAAGGAGAGACCCAGTACTTC.

The rearrangement links TRBV27 to TRBJ2-7; unclear D gene. The CDR3 loop spans 15 amino acids. Trimming left V 6 bases short and J 0 bases short, with 15 bases between. CDR1 and CDR2 from the germline V gene are MNHEY and SMNVEV (reference sequence). CDR3 amino acids: CASSPHSPSSYEQYF. The CDR3 DNA is TGTGCCAGCAGCCCCCACAGCCCGAGCTCCTACGAGCAGTACTTC.

The chain employs TRBV7-9 and TRBJ2-7; D remains unclear. CDR1 is SEHNR and CDR2 is FQNEAQ in the germline V gene (reference sequence). The V and J ends lost 5 bases and 2 bases respectively, with 13 bases between them. CDR3 length equals 14 residues. The CDR3 DNA follows: TGTGCCAGCAGCCCCTCCGGTGGGACCTACGAGCAGTACTTC. Its protein product is CASSPSGGTYEQYF.

This clone was observed a single time. This chain joins TRBV9 and TRBJ2-3; 8 bases are a match to TRBD2. Germline CDR1 reads SGDLS; CDR2 reads YYNGEE. V lost 0 bases to trimming and J lost 2 bases; unmatched junction nucleotides: 8. The CDR3 has 17 amino acids. The CDR3 nucleotides read TGTGCCAGCAGCGTAGCCGATGGACTAGCTCCCACAGATACGCAGTATTTT. Translating gives CASSVADGLAPTDTQYF.

J is TRBJ2-5 and V is TRBV7-2; 16 nucleotides agree with TRBD2. CDR1 is SGHTA, CDR2 FQGNSA, per germline. With V trimmed by 5 bases and J by 4 bases, 7 bases remained unmatched. The CDR3 loop spans 17 amino acids. DNA of the CDR3: TGTGCCAGCAGCCAAGGTGGGACTAGCGGGAGGGGAGAGACCCAGTACTTC. Translating gives CASSQGGTSGRGETQYF.

The chain links TRBV5-4 to TRBJ2-7; D call uncertain. This CDR3 spans 13 amino acids. The V end lost 0 bases, the J end lost 3 bases, and 7 bases lay between the germline ends. Germline lookup yields CDR1 SGHNT and CDR2 YYREEE (reference sequence). The CDR3 protein is CASSLEMGYEQYF. Written as DNA, the CDR3 is TGTGCCAGCAGCTTGGAGATGGGCTACGAGCAGTACTTC.

The chain is built from TRBV5-6 and TRBJ2-1, with 9 bases fitting TRBD2. In germline, CDR1 is SGHDT, CDR2 YYEEEE. The trim removed 4 bases at V and 3 bases at J, leaving 5 bases unmatched. The length of the CDR3 is 15 residues. The CDR3 DNA is TGTGCCAGCAGCAAAGGACTAGCGAACTACAATGAGCAGTTCTTC. This encodes CASSKGLANYNEQFF.

This chain connects TRBV7-9 to TRBJ1-2; 8 bases are shared with TRBD1. The germline CDR1 and CDR2 sequences are SEHNR and FQNEAQ (reference sequence). The CDR3 has 16 amino acids. V shed 3 bases and J 1 base; nucleotides not matched to a gene: 7. For the CDR3, the DNA is TGTGCCAGCAGCTTCCCCCGGGGACAGGTTAACTATGGCTACACCTTC. It specifies CASSFPRGQVNYGYTF.

This chain links TRBV10-2 with TRBJ2-7, with 10 bases fitting TRBD2. V lost 9 bases, J lost 2 bases, and 10 bases stayed unmatched. The CDR3 has 15 amino acids. CDR1 and CDR2 from the germline V gene are WSHSY and SAAADI. The CDR3 reads CASSPAGLAAYEQYF. The CDR3 DNA reads TGCGCCAGTAGTCCCGCCGGACTAGCGGCCTACGAGCAGTACTTC.

This chain uses TRBV13 with TRBJ2-1; 8 bases are a match to TRBD2. Per the germline V gene, CDR1 is PRHDT and CDR2 is FYEKMQ (reference sequence). The V and J ends lost 3 bases and 1 base, in that order; junction bases with no gene match: 5. The CDR3 contains 16 residues. The CDR3 DNA reads as TGTGCCAGCAGCTTTCTAGCGGGCCCATCCTACAATGAGCAGTTCTTC. It translates to CASSFLAGPSYNEQFF. Based on the CDR3 plus reference TRBV13 and TRBJ2-1, the full variable domain is AAGVIQSPRHLIKEKRETATLKCYPIPRHDTVYWYQQGPGQDPQFLISFYEKMQSDKGSIPDRFSAQQFSDYHSELNMSSLELGDSALYFCASSFLAGPSYNEQFFGPGTRLTVL.

The rearrangement joins TRBV19 to TRBJ2-2; TRBD2 aligns across 13 bases. V lost 6 bases to trimming and J lost 2 bases; unmatched junction nucleotides: 9. The germline V gene has CDR1 LNHDA and CDR2 SQIVND (reference sequence). This CDR3 is 18 amino acids long. The DNA of the CDR3 is TGTGCCAGTAGACTGGGGGGACTAGCGGGACATAACACCGGGGAGCTGTTTTTT. It is translated as CASRLGGLAGHNTGELFF.

The V call is TRBV19, the J call TRBJ2-1; D is uncertain. The germline gives CDR1 LNHDA, CDR2 SQIVND (reference sequence). This CDR3 comprises 13 residues. V lost 5 bases and J 4 bases, leaving 9 bases between the germline ends. CDR3 nucleotides: TGTGCCAGTAGTCCATATTCATACAATGAGCAGTTCTTC. As protein: CASSPYSYNEQFF.

V is TRBV11-2 and J is TRBJ2-7; D gene ambiguous. The CDR3 is made up of 15 amino acids. Germline V lookup: CDR1 SGHAT, CDR2 FQNNGV. V lost 1 base to trimming and J lost 2 bases, with 12 bases between them. Here the CDR3 DNA reads TGTGCCAGCAGCTTAGTAAGTTGGGAAACCTACGAGCAGTACTTC. This encodes CASSLVSWETYEQYF.

The chain couples TRBV25-1 to TRBJ2-4; 8 bases are a match to TRBD1. The V gene end was trimmed by 4 bases and the J gene end by 9 bases; junction bases not matched to a gene: 8. Germline values: CDR1 MGHDK, CDR2 SYGVNS. The CDR3 extends over 14 amino acids. This CDR3 is CASSVSGGEGIQYF. The CDR3 DNA follows: TGTGCCAGCAGTGTCTCAGGGGGCGAGGGCATTCAGTACTTC.

This clone was detected only a few times. The chain recombines TRBV19 with TRBJ2-1; D unresolved. CDR3 length equals 15 residues. The germline V and J ends were trimmed by 2 bases and 0 bases, with 8 bases remaining between them. The germline CDR1 and CDR2 sequences are LNHDA and SQIVND (reference sequence). The CDR3: CASSITPYSYNEQFF. The CDR3 DNA sequence: TGTGCCAGTAGTATAACACCTTACTCCTACAATGAGCAGTTCTTC.

The J gene is TRBJ2-3, the V gene TRBV5-5, with D unclear. Germline V gene data show CDR1 as SGHKS and CDR2 as YYEKEE (reference sequence). CDR3 length: 16 amino acids. V gave up 0 bases and J gave up 2 bases, with 13 bases separating them. CDR3 region: CASSLVSRAYTDTQYF. Here the CDR3 DNA reads TGTGCCAGCAGCTTGGTGTCCAGAGCTTACACAGATACGCAGTATTTT.

J is TRBJ2-2 and V is TRBV12-5, with D hard to call. The ends were cut back, 4 bases at V and 7 bases at J, with 13 bases in the middle. The CDR3 extends over 14 amino acids. CDR1 LGHNT and CDR2 FRNRAP come from the germline V gene. The CDR3 is CASGSDLLIGELFF. In DNA form, the CDR3 reads TGTGCTAGTGGTTCTGACCTATTAATCGGGGAGCTGTTTTTT.

In the case of this clone: The same CDR3 can be traced to other DNA sequences in this sample. V is TRBV28 and J is TRBJ2-1; 10 nucleotides agree with TRBD2. Trimming took 2 bases from V and 6 from J; bases not matched to a gene: 1. Germline lookup yields CDR1 MDHEN and CDR2 SYDVKM. This CDR3 has 14 amino acids. As DNA, the CDR3 is TGTGCCAGCAGTTTACTAGCGGGAGTCAATGAGCAGTTCTTC. Translated, it gives CASSLLAGVNEQFF. Complete variable domain (other parts from reference TRBV28 and TRBJ2-1): DVKVTQSSRYLVKRTGEKVFLECVQDMDHENMFWYRQDPGLGLRLIYFSYDVKMKEKGDIPEGYSVSREKKERFSLILESASTNQTSMYLCASSLLAGVNEQFFGPGTRLTVL.

The chain recombines TRBV28 with TRBJ2-5; TRBD1 aligns across 11 bases. The germline CDR1 and CDR2 sequences are MDHEN and SYDVKM. CDR3 length: 13 amino acids. V trimming: 5 bases; J trimming: 6 bases; junction bases outside the gene matches: 2. For the CDR3, the DNA is TGTGCCAGCAGTGGGACAGGGGGTCAGACCCAGTACTTC. Its translation is CASSGTGGQTQYF.